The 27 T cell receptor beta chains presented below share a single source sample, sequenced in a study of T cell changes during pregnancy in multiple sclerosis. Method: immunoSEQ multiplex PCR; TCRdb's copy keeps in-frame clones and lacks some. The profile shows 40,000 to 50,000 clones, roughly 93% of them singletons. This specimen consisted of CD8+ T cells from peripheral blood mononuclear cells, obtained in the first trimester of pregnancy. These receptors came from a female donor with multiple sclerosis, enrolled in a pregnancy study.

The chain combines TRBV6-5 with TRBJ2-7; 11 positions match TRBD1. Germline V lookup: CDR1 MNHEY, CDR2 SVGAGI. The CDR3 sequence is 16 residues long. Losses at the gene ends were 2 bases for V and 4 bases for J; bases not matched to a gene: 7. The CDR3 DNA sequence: TGTGCCAGCAGTTACGGGGGGACAGGGGGGGAATACGAGCAGTACTTC. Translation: CASSYGGTGGEYEQYF.

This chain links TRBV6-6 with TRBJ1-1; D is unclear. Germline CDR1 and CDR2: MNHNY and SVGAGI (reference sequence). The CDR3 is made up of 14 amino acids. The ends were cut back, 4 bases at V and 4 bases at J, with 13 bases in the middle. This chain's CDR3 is CASSSGVIFTEAFF. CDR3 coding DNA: TGTGCCAGCAGTTCGGGAGTTATCTTCACTGAAGCTTTCTTT.

The CDR3 region has the DNA TGTGCCAGCAGGCCGTCCGGGACTACCAACACCGGGGAGCTGTTTTTT. Its protein product is CASRPSGTTNTGELFF. The J gene is TRBJ2-2, the V gene TRBV13, with 7 positions matching TRBD2. J was trimmed by 2 bases and V by 6 bases; bases with no gene match: 9. The CDR3 contains 16 residues. CDR1 is PRHDT, CDR2 FYEKMQ, per germline (reference sequence).

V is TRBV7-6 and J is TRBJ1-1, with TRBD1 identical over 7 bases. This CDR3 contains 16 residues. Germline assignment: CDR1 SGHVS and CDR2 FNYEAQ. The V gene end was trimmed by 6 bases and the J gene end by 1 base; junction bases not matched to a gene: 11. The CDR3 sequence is CASSPLPGTANTEAFF. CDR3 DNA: TGTGCCAGCAGTCCCTTGCCTGGGACAGCGAACACTGAAGCTTTCTTT.

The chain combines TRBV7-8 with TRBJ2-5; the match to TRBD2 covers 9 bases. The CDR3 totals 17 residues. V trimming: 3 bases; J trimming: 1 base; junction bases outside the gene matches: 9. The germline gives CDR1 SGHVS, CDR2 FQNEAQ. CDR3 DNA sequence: TGTGCCAGCAGCTTCTATGAGACTAGCGGTTTCCAAGAGACCCAGTACTTC. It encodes CASSFYETSGFQETQYF.

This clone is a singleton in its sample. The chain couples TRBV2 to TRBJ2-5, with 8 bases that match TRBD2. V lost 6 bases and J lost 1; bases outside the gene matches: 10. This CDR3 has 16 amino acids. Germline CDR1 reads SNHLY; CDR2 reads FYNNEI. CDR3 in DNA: TGTGCCAGCAGGAGGTCGGGGACTAGTCTCCAAGAGACCCAGTACTTC. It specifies CASRRSGTSLQETQYF. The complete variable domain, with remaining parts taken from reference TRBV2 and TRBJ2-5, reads EPEVTQTPSHQVTQMGQEVILRCVPISNHLYFYWYRQILGQKVEFLVSFYNNEISEKSEIFDDQFSVERPDGSNFTLKIRSTKLEDSAMYFCASRRSGTSLQETQYFGPGTRLLVL.

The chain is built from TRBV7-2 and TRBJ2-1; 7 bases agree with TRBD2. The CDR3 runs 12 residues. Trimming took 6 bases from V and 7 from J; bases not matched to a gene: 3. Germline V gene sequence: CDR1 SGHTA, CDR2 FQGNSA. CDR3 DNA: TGTGCCAGCAGTTGGGAGGGAAATGAGCAGTTCTTC. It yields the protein CASSWEGNEQFF.

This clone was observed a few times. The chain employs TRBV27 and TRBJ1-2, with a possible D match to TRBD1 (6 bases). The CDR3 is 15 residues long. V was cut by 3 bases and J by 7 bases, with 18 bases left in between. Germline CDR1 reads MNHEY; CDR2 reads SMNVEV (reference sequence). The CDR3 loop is CASSFARGHATGYTF. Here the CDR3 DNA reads TGTGCCAGCAGTTTCGCCAGGGGACATGCAACTGGCTACACCTTC.

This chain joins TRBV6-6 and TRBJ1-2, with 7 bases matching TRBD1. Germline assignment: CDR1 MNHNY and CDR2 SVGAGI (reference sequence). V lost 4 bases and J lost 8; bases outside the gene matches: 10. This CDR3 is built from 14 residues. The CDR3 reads CASSLTGAPEGYTF. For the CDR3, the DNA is TGTGCCAGCAGTTTAACAGGGGCCCCTGAGGGCTACACCTTC.

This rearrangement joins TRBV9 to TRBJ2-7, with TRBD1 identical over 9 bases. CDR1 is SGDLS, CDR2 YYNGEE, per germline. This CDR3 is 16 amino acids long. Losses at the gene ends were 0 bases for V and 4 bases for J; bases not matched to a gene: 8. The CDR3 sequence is CASSVESGTGRYEQYF. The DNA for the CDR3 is TGTGCCAGCAGCGTAGAAAGCGGGACAGGGAGGTACGAGCAGTACTTC.

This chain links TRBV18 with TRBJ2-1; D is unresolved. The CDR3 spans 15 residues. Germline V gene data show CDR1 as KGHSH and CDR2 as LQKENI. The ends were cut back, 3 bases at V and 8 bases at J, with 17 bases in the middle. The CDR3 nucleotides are TGTGCCAGCTCACCCGCTCCTCTAGGCGGCTATGAGCAGTTCTTC. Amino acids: CASSPAPLGGYEQFF.

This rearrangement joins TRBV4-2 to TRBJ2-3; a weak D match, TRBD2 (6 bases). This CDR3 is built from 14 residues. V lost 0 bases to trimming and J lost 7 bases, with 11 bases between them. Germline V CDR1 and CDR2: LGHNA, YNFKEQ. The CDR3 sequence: CASSQEVGGHTQYF. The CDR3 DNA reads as TGTGCCAGCAGCCAAGAGGTGGGGGGACATACGCAGTATTTT.

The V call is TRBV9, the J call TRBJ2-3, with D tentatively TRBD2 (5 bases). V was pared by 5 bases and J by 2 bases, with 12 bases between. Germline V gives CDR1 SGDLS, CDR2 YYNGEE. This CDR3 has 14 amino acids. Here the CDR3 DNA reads TGTGCCAGCAGTCGCCAGGACTCCACAGATACGCAGTATTTT. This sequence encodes CASSRQDSTDTQYF.

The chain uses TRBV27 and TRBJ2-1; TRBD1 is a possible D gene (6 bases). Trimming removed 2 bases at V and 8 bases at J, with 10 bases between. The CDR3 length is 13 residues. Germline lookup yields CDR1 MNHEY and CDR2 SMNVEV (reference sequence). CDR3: CASSLVWGHEQFF. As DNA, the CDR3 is TGTGCCAGCAGTTTAGTTTGGGGGCATGAGCAGTTCTTC.

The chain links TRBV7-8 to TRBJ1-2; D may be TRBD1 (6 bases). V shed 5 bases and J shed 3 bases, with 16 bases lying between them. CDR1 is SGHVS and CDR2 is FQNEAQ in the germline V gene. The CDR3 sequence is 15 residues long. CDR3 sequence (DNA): TGTGCCAGCAGCCCCCGGGGGGGGGCGGACTATGGCTACACCTTC. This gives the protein CASSPRGGADYGYTF.

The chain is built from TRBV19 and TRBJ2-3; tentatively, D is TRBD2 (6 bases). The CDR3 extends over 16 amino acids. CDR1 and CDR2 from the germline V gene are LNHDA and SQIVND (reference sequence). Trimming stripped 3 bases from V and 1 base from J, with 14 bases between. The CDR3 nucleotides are TGTGCCAGTAGTATCCGGGGGATAGAGGGCACAGATACGCAGTATTTT. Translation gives CASSIRGIEGTDTQYF.

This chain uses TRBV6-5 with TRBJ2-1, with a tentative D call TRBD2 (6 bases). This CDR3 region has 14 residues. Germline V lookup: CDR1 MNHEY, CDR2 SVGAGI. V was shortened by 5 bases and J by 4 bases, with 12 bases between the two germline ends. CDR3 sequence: CASSTSRLYNEQFF. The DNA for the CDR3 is TGTGCCAGCAGTACTAGCAGGCTGTACAATGAGCAGTTCTTC.

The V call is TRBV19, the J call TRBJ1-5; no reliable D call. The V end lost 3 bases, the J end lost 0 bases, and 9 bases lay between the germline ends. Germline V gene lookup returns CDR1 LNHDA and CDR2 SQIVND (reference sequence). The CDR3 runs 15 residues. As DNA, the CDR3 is TGTGCCAGTAGTATGGCAGGCTCTAGCAATCAGCCCCAGCATTTT. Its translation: CASSMAGSSNQPQHF.

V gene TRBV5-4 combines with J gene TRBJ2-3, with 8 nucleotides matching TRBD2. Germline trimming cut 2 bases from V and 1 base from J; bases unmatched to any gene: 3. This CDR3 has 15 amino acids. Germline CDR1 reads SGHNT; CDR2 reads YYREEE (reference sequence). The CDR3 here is CASSFVSGGTDTQYF. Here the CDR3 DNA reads TGTGCCAGCAGCTTTGTTAGCGGGGGCACAGATACGCAGTATTTT. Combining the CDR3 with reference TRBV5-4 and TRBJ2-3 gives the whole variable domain ETGVTQSPTHLIKTRGQQVTLRCSSQSGHNTVSWYQQALGQGPQFIFQYYREEENGRGNFPPRFSGLQFPNYSSELNVNALELDDSALYLCASSFVSGGTDTQYFGPGTRLTVL.

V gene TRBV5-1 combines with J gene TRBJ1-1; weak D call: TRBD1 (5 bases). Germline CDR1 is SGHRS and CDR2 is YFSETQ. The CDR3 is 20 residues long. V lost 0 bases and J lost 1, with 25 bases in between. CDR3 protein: CASSLVVRDMAGPWNTEAFF. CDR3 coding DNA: TGCGCCAGCAGCTTGGTTGTCAGGGATATGGCTGGTCCATGGAACACTGAAGCTTTCTTT. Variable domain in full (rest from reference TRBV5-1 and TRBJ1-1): KAGVTQTPRYLIKTRGQQVTLSCSPISGHRSVSWYQQTPGQGLQFLFEYFSETQRNKGNFPGRFSGRQFSNSRSEMNVSTLELGDSALYLCASSLVVRDMAGPWNTEAFFGQGTRLTVV.

CDR3 protein: CASSLGADEQYF. In DNA form, the CDR3 reads TGTGCCAGCAGCTTAGGGGCAGACGAGCAGTACTTC. The rearrangement links TRBV7-9 to TRBJ2-7; D is undetermined. Germline lookup yields CDR1 SEHNR and CDR2 FQNEAQ (reference sequence). CDR3 length: 12 residues. V was trimmed by 1 base and J by 5 bases, leaving 6 bases between them.

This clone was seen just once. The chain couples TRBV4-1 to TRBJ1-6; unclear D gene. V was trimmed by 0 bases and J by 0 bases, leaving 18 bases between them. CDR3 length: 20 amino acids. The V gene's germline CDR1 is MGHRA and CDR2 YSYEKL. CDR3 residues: CASSQDQVGEGDSYNSPLHF. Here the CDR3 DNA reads TGCGCCAGCAGCCAAGATCAAGTCGGCGAGGGAGACTCCTATAATTCACCCCTCCACTTT.

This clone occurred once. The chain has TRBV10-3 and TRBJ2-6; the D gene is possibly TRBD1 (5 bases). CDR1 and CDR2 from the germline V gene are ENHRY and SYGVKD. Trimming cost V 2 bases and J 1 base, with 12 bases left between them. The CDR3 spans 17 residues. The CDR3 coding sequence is TGTGCCATCAGTGAGCAGGGAAAAAAGTCTGGGGCCAACGTCCTGACTTTC. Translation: CAISEQGKKSGANVLTF.

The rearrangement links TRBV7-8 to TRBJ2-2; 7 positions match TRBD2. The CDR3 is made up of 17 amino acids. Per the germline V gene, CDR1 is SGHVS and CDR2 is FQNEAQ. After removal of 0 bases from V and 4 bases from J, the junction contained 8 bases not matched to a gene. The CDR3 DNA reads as TGTGCCAGCAGCTTAGCGGCGGGGGTGACGGGCACCGGGGAGCTGTTTTTT. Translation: CASSLAAGVTGTGELFF.

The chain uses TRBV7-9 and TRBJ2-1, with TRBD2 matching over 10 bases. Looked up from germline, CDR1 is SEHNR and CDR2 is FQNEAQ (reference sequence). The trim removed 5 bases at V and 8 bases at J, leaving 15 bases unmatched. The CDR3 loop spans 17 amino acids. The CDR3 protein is CASSHSLAGDSFDEQFF. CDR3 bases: TGTGCCAGCAGCCACAGTCTAGCGGGAGACTCTTTCGATGAGCAGTTCTTC.

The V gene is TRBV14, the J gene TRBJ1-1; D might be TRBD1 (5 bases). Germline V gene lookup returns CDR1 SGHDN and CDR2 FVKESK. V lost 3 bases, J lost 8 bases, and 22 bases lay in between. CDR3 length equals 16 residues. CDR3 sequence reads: CASSHLPAVGGKEAFF. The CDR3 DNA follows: TGTGCCAGCAGCCATCTCCCGGCGGTGGGGGGGAAGGAAGCTTTCTTT.

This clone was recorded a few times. The CDR3 spells CASSLGTYEQYF. CDR3 bases: TGTGCCAGCAGCTTAGGTACCTACGAGCAGTACTTC. The chain employs TRBV7-9 and TRBJ2-7; D is ambiguous. V was shortened by 1 base and J by 2 bases, with 3 bases between the two germline ends. The CDR3 length is 12 residues. The germline CDR1 and CDR2 sequences are SEHNR and FQNEAQ (reference sequence).